This T cell receptor beta chain originates from a study of glioma-infiltrating T cells after dendritic cell vaccination (dated by TCRdb to the mid-2010s). Turning to the overall study: Of the roughly 15 glioblastoma patients in the cohort, all drawn from Phase I and II dendritic cell vaccination trials, 9 were newly diagnosed and 6 had recurrent disease. Between the early 2000s and the early 2010s, the patients were given dendritic cell vaccination pulsed with autologous tumor lysate. The vaccine was prepared from monocyte-derived dendritic cells that were cultured for about 7 days with IL-4 and GM-CSF and then pulsed overnight with autologous tumor lysate. Three intradermal dendritic cell vaccine injections were administered to patients at biweekly intervals in the arm below the axilla. Deep sequencing of TCR beta CDR3 regions was used to quantify tumor-infiltrating lymphocyte content and compare tumor and blood repertoires in dendritic cell-vaccinated glioblastoma patients. Survival after dendritic cell vaccination was correlated with TCR sequencing metrics, such as TIL content and the overlap between tumor and blood repertoires. Study-level results and caveats: The cohort was small and heterogeneous, with few patients having full blood and tumor sets and even fewer initial-recurrent tumor pairs. After dendritic cell vaccination, a higher estimated pretreatment TIL content predicted longer time to progression and longer overall survival. The response model built on TCR overlap across three groups was characterized as speculative, with prospective validation still needed. TCR clonality showed no direct relationship with survival, which suggests that a diverse polyclonal response may be important.

The time point tag for this specimen amounts to: after dendritic cell vaccination, including at tumor progression/relapse. Patients were selected on the basis of adequate residual fresh-frozen tumor tissue and more than two years of available survival data. None of the glioblastoma patients carried an isocitrate dehydrogenase mutation, although molecular status otherwise varied. PBMC collection took place before vaccination, two weeks after the third vaccination, and at tumor progression if progression occurred. The Qiagen DNeasy Blood extraction Kit was used for extraction of genomic DNA. TCRB CDR3 regions were amplified from roughly 1.8 ug genomic DNA, or all available DNA if less, using the immunoSEQ assay. The multiplex PCR relied on 60 forward primers for TCR V beta segments and 13 reverse primers for J beta segments. To estimate the number of reads per starting template, synthetic control templates were added to each sample at limiting dilution. Sequencing produced 87 bp reads on the Illumina HiSeq System. The original pipeline was this. PCR and sequencing errors were removed by a nearest neighbor algorithm that merged closely related sequences. TCR overlap was measured as the percentage of unique tumor TCR beta sequences also present in the same patient's peripheral blood. Imported from immuneACCESS, the table was reduced by TCRdb to in-frame sequences with V and J called. These copies leave out some clones; in studies compared against another copy, an unresolved V gene accounts for under half, and the cause of the remainder is not known. V, J and clone size derive from that table, while D and trimming were established from the DNA sequence. The sample has 85,000 to 100,000 clones on record, 75% to 85% of them singletons. The top ten hold roughly 2.1% of the sample.

On this clone itself: Its cognate antigen has yet to be identified. Base qualities are not provided; no much larger clone lies one nucleotide away.

This TCR was recovered from a human donor with glioblastoma. Sequences were derived from blood, sampled after dendritic cell vaccination.

The encoded CDR3 is CASSVGLAPRVGEQFF. In nucleotide form, the sequence is TGTGCCAGCAGTGTCGGACTAGCGCCACGAGTGGGTGAGCAGTTCTTC. This sequence uses TRBV28 and TRBJ2-1; TRBD2 lines up with 9 middle nucleotides. Trimming removed 5 bases from V and 9 bases from J; the gene matches leave 14 bases unexplained. The germline V gene provides CDR1 MDHEN and CDR2 SYDVKM. The CDR3 measures 16 amino acids from cysteine to phenylalanine. The kept DNA is CDR3 alone, 48 bases in frame from the first base.